The next 13 T cell receptor beta chains were all read from a single sample in a study of cytomegalovirus exposure and HLA in healthy donors. Primers: 60 Vbeta forward and 13 Jbeta reverse. The assay was immunoSEQ multiplex PCR, and TCRdb's table has in-frame clones only and misses some. The sample includes about 39,000 clones. The sample consisted of PBMCs. These receptors all come from a male donor in good health and CMV-seronegative.

This chain links TRBV18 with TRBJ2-5; tentatively, D is TRBD2 (5 bases). The J call may be wrong; the DNA end is better matched by TRBJ2-7. The CDR3 consists of 16 residues. Germline CDR1 KGHSH, CDR2 LQKENI. The DNA for the CDR3 is TGTGCCAGCTCAAATCTGGACTTCTCGAGACCCTACGAGCAGTACTTC. It encodes CASSNLDFSRPYEQYF.

The V gene is TRBV7-9, the J gene TRBJ2-7; the match to TRBD1 covers 9 bases. The germline CDR1 and CDR2 sequences are SEHNR and FQNEAQ (reference sequence). This CDR3 region has 14 residues. After removal of 5 bases from V and 3 bases from J, the junction contained 5 bases not matched to a gene. The CDR3 loop reads CASSPAGQGYEQYF. The CDR3 DNA reads TGTGCCAGCAGCCCAGCGGGACAGGGCTACGAGCAGTACTTC. The whole variable domain, filled in from reference TRBV7-9 and TRBJ2-7, reads DTGVSQNPRHKITKRGQNVTFRCDPISEHNRLYWYRQTLGQGPEFLTYFQNEAQLEKSRLLSDRFSAERPKGSFSTLEIQRTEQGDSAMYLCASSPAGQGYEQYFGPGTRLTVT.

The gene calls are TRBV19 and TRBJ2-3; 7 bases fit TRBD1. Germline trimming cut 8 bases from V and 0 bases from J; bases unmatched to any gene: 11. This CDR3 is 16 amino acids long. Germline V CDR1 and CDR2: LNHDA, SQIVND (reference sequence). This CDR3 is CASGNRDRFSTDTQYF. The CDR3 DNA reads as TGTGCCAGTGGAAACCGGGACAGATTTAGCACAGATACGCAGTATTTT.

This chain's CDR3 is CASSTGTGGGEQYF. In DNA, the CDR3 is TGTGCCAGCAGTACGGGGACAGGGGGAGGCGAGCAGTACTTC. The chain has TRBV6-5 and TRBJ2-7, with TRBD1 matching over 11 bases. The germline CDR1 and CDR2 sequences are MNHEY and SVGAGI. This CDR3 has 14 residues. Trimming removed 5 bases from V and 6 bases from J; junction bases left unmatched: 6.

The J gene is TRBJ2-1, the V gene TRBV27; TRBD1 agrees at 7 bases. V dropped 3 bases and J dropped 8; count of bases not matched to a gene: 7. The CDR3 covers 14 residues. Germline V gene sequence: CDR1 MNHEY, CDR2 SMNVEV (reference sequence). The CDR3 spells CASSFEGAVHEQFF. As DNA, the CDR3 is TGTGCCAGCAGTTTCGAGGGGGCGGTCCATGAGCAGTTCTTC.

This chain links TRBV18 with TRBJ2-3; D is unresolved. V was clipped by 2 bases and J by 2 bases, with 11 bases between them. The germline V gene has CDR1 KGHSH and CDR2 LQKENI. The CDR3 has 15 residues. The CDR3 spells CASSPMGETTDTQYF. The CDR3 DNA sequence: TGTGCCAGCTCACCAATGGGCGAAACCACAGATACGCAGTATTTT.

V and J are TRBV30 and TRBJ1-1; possibly TRBD1 for D (5 bases). Germline lookup yields CDR1 GTSNPN and CDR2 SVGIG (reference sequence). The CDR3 has 13 residues. Trimming took off 4 bases at V and 3 bases at J, with 12 bases between the two ends. In nucleotides, the CDR3 is TGTGCCTGGAATGTCAGGGTGGACACTGAAGCTTTCTTT. This gives the protein CAWNVRVDTEAFF.

The V and J genes are TRBV7-9 and TRBJ1-1; D not resolved. The length of the CDR3 is 13 residues. The ends were cut back, 6 bases at V and 7 bases at J, with 15 bases in the middle. CDR1 SEHNR and CDR2 FQNEAQ come from the germline V gene (reference sequence). This chain's CDR3 is CASSPPGSNEAFF. CDR3 in DNA: TGTGCCAGCAGTCCGCCGGGATCTAATGAAGCTTTCTTT.

The rearrangement joins TRBV28 to TRBJ2-3; 10 bases fit TRBD1. This CDR3 has 17 residues. Germline V gene sequence: CDR1 MDHEN, CDR2 SYDVKM. V lost 5 bases, J lost 4 bases, and 12 bases stayed unmatched. CDR3 in amino acids: CASSPAGTGDFADTQYF. The CDR3 DNA follows: TGTGCCAGCAGTCCAGCCGGGACAGGGGACTTCGCAGATACGCAGTATTTT.

This rearrangement joins TRBV5-4 to TRBJ2-3, with TRBD1 matching 7 bases. Germline V lookup: CDR1 SGHNT, CDR2 YYREEE (reference sequence). The CDR3 runs 14 residues. Trimming cost V 4 bases and J 6 bases; bases outside gene matches: 8. CDR3 sequence (DNA): TGTGCCAGCAGCAACTACGACAGGGTGGATACGCAGTATTTT. It translates to CASSNYDRVDTQYF. Full variable domain (missing parts from reference TRBV5-4 and TRBJ2-3): ETGVTQSPTHLIKTRGQQVTLRCSSQSGHNTVSWYQQALGQGPQFIFQYYREEENGRGNFPPRFSGLQFPNYSSELNVNALELDDSALYLCASSNYDRVDTQYFGPGTRLTVL.

The rearrangement links TRBV29-1 to TRBJ1-1; D remains ambiguous. V was pared by 4 bases and J by 4 bases, with 16 bases between. In germline, CDR1 is SQVTM, CDR2 ANQGSEA. The CDR3 is 14 amino acids. The CDR3 region is CSVVQDWSTTEAFF. CDR3 sequence (DNA): TGCAGCGTTGTTCAGGACTGGTCGACCACTGAAGCTTTCTTT.

This rearrangement joins TRBV19 to TRBJ1-4, with 7 bases identical to TRBD1. Trimming removed 4 bases from V and 8 bases from J; junction bases left unmatched: 13. The germline V gene encodes CDR1 LNHDA and CDR2 SQIVND (reference sequence). The CDR3 is 16 residues long. As DNA, the CDR3 is TGTGCCAGTAGTAGAGAAGGGGGCCAAAGGGGAGAAAAACTGTTTTTT. Translation: CASSREGGQRGEKLFF.

The genes are TRBV2 and TRBJ1-2; a possible D gene is TRBD1 (6 bases). Trimming removed 0 bases at V and 4 bases at J, with 15 bases between. Germline V lookup: CDR1 SNHLY, CDR2 FYNNEI. The CDR3 consists of 16 residues. The CDR3 DNA sequence: TGTGCCAGCAGTGAAGCGCTTCTGGCACAGGGCTATGGCTACACCTTC. This translates into CASSEALLAQGYGYTF.